This is a list of T cell receptor beta chains from one sample in a study of response to subunit inactivated influenza vaccine. TCRdb independently ran MiXCR on the RT-PCR reads; one entry per CDR3 protein. Of roughly 780,000 distinct CDR3 sequences in the sample, approximately 17% are singletons; the top ten hold approximately 11%. The sample here was PBMCs from blood, taken around 5 days after vaccination. Every receptor here comes from a man aged 45-65 years who received an inactivated influenza vaccine. CDR3s include the opening cysteine and the closing phenylalanine or tryptophan. A D gene is named only where the DNA matches it firmly. Clone sizes are given selectively: once, few, many, or a class where the clone is expanded.

TRBJ2-3,TRBD1,TRBV5-6,.,TGTGCCAGCAGCCTCTGGACAGGGGACACATCAGATACGCAGTATTTT,CASSLWTGDTSDTQYF
TRBJ2-1,.,TRBV25-1,.,TGTGCCAGCAGGACAGGCCCGGAGGATGAGCAGTTCTTC,CASRTGPEDEQFF
TRBJ1-6,TRBD1,TRBV6-1,few,TGTGCCAGCCGAGGACAGGGAGGACCTAATTCACCCCTCCACTTT,CASRGQGGPNSPLHF
TRBJ2-3,TRBD1,TRBV6-2/TRBV6-3,few,TGTGCCAGCAGTCGCCTGGGACAGGGCGGGGATACGCAGTATTTT,CASSRLGQGGDTQYF
TRBJ2-1,.,TRBV2,few,TGTGCCAGCAGTGCGGGACTCGCCTACAATGAGCAGTTCTTC,CASSAGLAYNEQFF
TRBJ2-7,.,TRBV5-1,.,TGCGCCAGCAGCTCCCGGTCGGGCCGAACCGGGGCCCCCCTCAGAGAGCAGTACTTC,CASSSRSGRTGAPLREQYF
TRBJ1-5,TRBD1,TRBV20-1,.,TGCAGTGCTAGATCCCCGGACAGGGCACGTCGACAGCCCCAGCATTTT,CSARSPDRARRQPQHF
TRBJ2-2,TRBD2,TRBV6-2/TRBV6-3,few,TGTGCCAGCAGTTACAGGACTAGCGGGAGTAGTGCCACCGGGGAGCTGTTTTTT,CASSYRTSGSSATGELFF
TRBJ2-1,TRBD2,TRBV10-3,many,TGTGCCACCGGGACTAGCGGAGATTACAATGAGCAGTTCTTC,CATGTSGDYNEQFF
TRBJ2-7,TRBD2,TRBV14,few,TGTGCCAGCAGCCAACCCCACACACTAGCGGGAGCTTCCTACGAGCAGTACTTC,CASSQPHTLAGASYEQYF
TRBJ1-6,.,TRBV5-5,.,TGTGCCAGCAGCTTCCCAGGGACCTCACCCCTCCACTTT,CASSFPGTSPLHF
TRBJ1-5,.,TRBV7-2,few,TGTGCCAGCAGCTTGGGGGAACCCAACAATCAGCCCCAGCATTTT,CASSLGEPNNQPQHF
TRBJ2-5,.,TRBV4-1,few,TGCGCCAGCAGCCAAGCCGGACAAGGGGCGAGGGAGACCCAGTACTTC,CASSQAGQGARETQYF
TRBJ2-5,.,TRBV20-1,.,TGCAGTGCTAGAGATACCCCACCCGAAGAGACCCAGTACTTC,CSARDTPPEETQYF
TRBJ2-7,TRBD2,TRBV7-2,many,TGTGCCAGCAGTTTAGCGGGAGGGGGCTACGAGCAGTACTTC,CASSLAGGGYEQYF
TRBJ1-5,.,TRBV12-3/TRBV12-4,many,TGTGCCAGCAGTTTAGGTGGGTTTCAGCCCCAGCATTTT,CASSLGGFQPQHF
TRBJ2-3,TRBD2,TRBV6-1,few,TGTGCCAGCGGTCCTAGCGGGAGAATCACAGATACGCAGTATTTT,CASGPSGRITDTQYF
TRBJ2-1,.,TRBV28,.,TGTGCCAGCACTGGGACGCCGAGCTCCTACAATGAGCAGTTCTTC,CASTGTPSSYNEQFF
TRBJ2-7,.,TRBV6-2/TRBV6-3,.,TGTGCCAGCGCCGCCCCGGGGGCCTTCCCTTGGGAGCAGTACTTC,CASAAPGAFPWEQYF
TRBJ2-5,.,TRBV10-3,few,TGTGCCATCAGTGAGTCAAAACAGTTATCATCGACCCAGTACTTC,CAISESKQLSSTQYF
TRBJ1-6,TRBD1,TRBV5-6,.,TGTGCCAGCAGCCCTAGGGGGCAAACCTATAATTCACCCCTCCACTTT,CASSPRGQTYNSPLHF
TRBJ1-1,.,TRBV10-3,few,TGTGCCATCAGTGGGGGGGGGGATACTGAAGCTTTCTTT,CAISGGGDTEAFF
TRBJ1-1,.,TRBV10-3,few,TGTGCCATCAGTGAGTTTGGGGGGAACACTGAAGCTTTCTTT,CAISEFGGNTEAFF
TRBJ2-7,.,TRBV4-3,.,TGCGCCAGCAGCCTTGAAGCGGCAACTCCCTACGAGCAGTACTTC,CASSLEAATPYEQYF
TRBJ2-3,.,TRBV6-1,.,TGTGCCAGCAGCTTTAGTTACAGGGTCACAGATACGCAGTATTTT,CASSFSYRVTDTQYF
TRBJ2-1,TRBD2,TRBV29-1,few,TGCAGCTTCCGCCGGACCAAACTAGCGGGGAGCTCCTACAATGAGCAGTTCTTC,CSFRRTKLAGSSYNEQFF
TRBJ2-2,.,TRBV12-3/TRBV12-4,few,TGTGCCAGCAGTTGGGGGATAGGGGATGGCACCGGGGAGCTGTTTTTT,CASSWGIGDGTGELFF
TRBJ1-2,.,TRBV12-3/TRBV12-4,many,TGTGCCAGCAGTTTTGTGACTTACGGCTACACCTTC,CASSFVTYGYTF
TRBJ2-3,.,TRBV10-3,many,TGTGCCATCAGTGAAATGGGGTCTAGCACAGATACGCAGTATTTT,CAISEMGSSTDTQYF
TRBJ1-1,.,TRBV5-1,few,TGCGCCAGCAGGTGGGGTCCGTCCATGAACACTGAAGCTTTCTTT,CASRWGPSMNTEAFF
TRBJ2-7,TRBD2,TRBV12-3/TRBV12-4,.,TGTGCCAGCAGTTTAAGTCCCCTAGCGGGGGGCTCCTACGAGCAGTACTTC,CASSLSPLAGGSYEQYF
TRBJ1-3,.,TRBV6-1,few,TGTGCCGGCGGGGAGGGTTTCTCTGGAAACACCATATATTTT,CAGGEGFSGNTIYF
TRBJ2-5,.,TRBV20-1,many,TGCAGTGCTAGCCCCGGATGGGAGACCCAGTACTTC,CSASPGWETQYF
TRBJ2-1,.,TRBV20-1,many,TGCAGTGCTAGGGATAGCGCAAAGCAGTTCTTC,CSARDSAKQFF
TRBJ2-1,TRBD2,TRBV7-2,.,TGTGCCAGCAGCTTAGCGGACGGGAGGTACAATGAGCAGTTCTTC,CASSLADGRYNEQFF
TRBJ1-6,.,TRBV20-1,.,TGCAGTGCTAGTAGTCAGGGTAATTCACCCCTCCACTTT,CSASSQGNSPLHF
TRBJ2-4,.,TRBV15,once,TGTGCCACAAGGGACATCCCGGGGAGTGACATTCAGTACTTC,CATRDIPGSDIQYF
TRBJ1-2,.,TRBV20-1,.,TGCAGTGCTGAGCCGCGACAGATCTATGGCTACACCTTC,CSAEPRQIYGYTF
TRBJ2-5,.,TRBV5-8,many,TGTGCCAGCAGCTTAGGCTTGCCAGGCGAAATGACCCAGTACTTC,CASSLGLPGEMTQYF
TRBJ2-5,.,TRBV7-2,many,TGTGCCAGCAGCTTTGGTATTAGGGTGGAGACCCAGTACTTC,CASSFGIRVETQYF
TRBJ1-2,.,TRBV21-1,.,TGTGCCAGCAGCAAAGCCCCTGGCTACACCTTC,CASSKAPGYTF
TRBJ1-2,TRBD1,TRBV24-1,once,TGTGCCACCAGTGATTCCGCACCGGGACAGCGGGGCTATGGCTACACCTTC,CATSDSAPGQRGYGYTF
TRBJ2-7,.,TRBV6-2/TRBV6-3,.,TGTGCCAGCAGTCCCCAAAGTGCGGGGGCCTACTCCTACGAGCAGTACTTC,CASSPQSAGAYSYEQYF
TRBJ2-7,TRBD1,TRBV10-3,.,TGTGCCATCAGAGCAAGCCGGACAGGGCACCCCTCCTACGAGCAGTACTTC,CAIRASRTGHPSYEQYF
TRBJ2-5,.,TRBV29-1,many,TGCAGCGTTGACCGGGACACCCTGACCCAGTACTTC,CSVDRDTLTQYF